What follows are 10 T cell receptor beta chains derived from one specimen sequenced in a study of blood T cell repertoires in COVID-19. Assay used: immunoSEQ multiplex PCR; TCRdb lists only in-frame clones, some missing. Among 140,000 to 150,000 clones listed, approximately 88% were seen once. The sample was PBMCs or T cells enriched from blood (not recorded which). These receptors came from a young woman with acute COVID-19.

This clone occurred a few times. This rearrangement joins TRBV5-6 to TRBJ1-2, with 9 bases lining up with TRBD1. V shed 4 bases and J 2 bases; nucleotides not matched to a gene: 18. Germline values: CDR1 SGHDT, CDR2 YYEEEE. The CDR3 spans 19 residues. The CDR3 DNA reads TGTGCCAGCAGCGGGGGTTACCGGGACAGGGTTACTGGGAACTATGGCTACACCTTC. Amino acid sequence: CASSGGYRDRVTGNYGYTF.

This chain connects TRBV30 to TRBJ1-3; weak D call: TRBD1 (5 bases). Germline V CDR1 and CDR2: GTSNPN, SVGIG (reference sequence). CDR3 length equals 14 residues. Trimming removed 5 bases at V and 1 base at J, with 12 bases between. The CDR3 bases are TGTGCCTGGGGTGGGGGGGGTTCTGGAAACACCATATATTTT. This sequence encodes CAWGGGGSGNTIYF.

This chain connects TRBV27 to TRBJ2-3; TRBD2 agrees at 8 bases. The V and J ends lost 8 bases and 4 bases, in that order; junction bases with no gene match: 14. The germline V gene has CDR1 MNHEY and CDR2 SMNVEV (reference sequence). CDR3 length: 16 amino acids. The CDR3 loop reads CASSVPSGGVSDTQYF. As DNA, the CDR3 is TGTGCCAGCTCCGTTCCCAGCGGGGGAGTTTCAGATACGCAGTATTTT.

The rearrangement links TRBV5-1 to TRBJ2-3; TRBD2 matches 8 bases. CDR3 length: 16 residues. The ends lost 0 bases at V and 2 bases at J; junction bases unmatched: 5. Germline lookup yields CDR1 SGHRS and CDR2 YFSETQ. The CDR3: CASSLARAGATDTQYF. The CDR3 DNA reads TGCGCCAGCAGCTTGGCCAGAGCGGGGGCCACAGATACGCAGTATTTT.

The rearrangement joins TRBV19 to TRBJ2-7; TRBD2 is a possible D gene (6 bases). The germline V gene has CDR1 LNHDA and CDR2 SQIVND (reference sequence). V was trimmed by 5 bases and J by 0 bases, leaving 14 bases between them. CDR3 length: 15 residues. CDR3 coding DNA: TGTGCCAGTAGTCCCGGGGACGGGAGCTCCTACGAGCAGTACTTC. It translates to CASSPGDGSSYEQYF.

The rearrangement uses TRBV7-9 and TRBJ2-1; TRBD2 matches at 9 bases. CDR1 SEHNR and CDR2 FQNEAQ come from the germline V gene (reference sequence). The length of the CDR3 is 16 residues. V lost 0 bases and J lost 9; bases outside the gene matches: 9. The CDR3 here is CASSLARPGLAGEQFF. In nucleotides, the CDR3 is TGTGCCAGCAGCTTAGCAAGACCGGGACTAGCTGGTGAGCAGTTCTTC. Combining the CDR3 with reference TRBV7-9 and TRBJ2-1 gives the whole variable domain DTGVSQNPRHKITKRGQNVTFRCDPISEHNRLYWYRQTLGQGPEFLTYFQNEAQLEKSRLLSDRFSAERPKGSFSTLEIQRTEQGDSAMYLCASSLARPGLAGEQFFGPGTRLTVL.

A single count supports this clone. The chain is built from TRBV3-1 (or the pseudogene TRBV3-2) and TRBJ2-1, with 9 bases that match TRBD2. J was trimmed by 6 bases and V by 1 base; bases with no gene match: 7. Germline values: CDR1 LGHDT, CDR2 YNNKEL (reference sequence). The CDR3 is 16 amino acids. CDR3 residues: CASSQGRGSGSNEQFF. DNA of the CDR3: TGTGCCAGCAGCCAAGGGAGGGGTAGCGGGAGCAATGAGCAGTTCTTC.

The genes are TRBV6-2 or TRBV6-3 and TRBJ2-7; the match to TRBD2 covers 9 bases. V lost 2 bases and J lost 0; bases outside the gene matches: 8. Germline loops: CDR1 MNHEY, CDR2 SVGEGT. The CDR3 length is 17 residues. CDR3 sequence (DNA): TGTGCCAGCAGTTACCAGGCACCGCGGGAGGGCTCCTACGAGCAGTACTTC. Protein product: CASSYQAPREGSYEQYF.

The CDR3 DNA is TGTGCCAGCAGCCCTGTGGTACTAGCGGGACGGAACACCGGGGAGCTGTTTTTT. It is translated as CASSPVVLAGRNTGELFF. This sequence joins TRBV7-8 and TRBJ2-2, with TRBD2 identical over 10 bases. The CDR3 extends over 18 amino acids. J lost 1 base, V lost 5 bases, and 10 bases had no gene match. Germline V gene data show CDR1 as SGHVS and CDR2 as FQNEAQ. Full variable domain (outside the CDR3, taken from reference TRBV7-8 and TRBJ2-2): GAGVSQSPRYKVAKRGQDVALRCDPISGHVSLFWYQQALGQGPEFLTYFQNEAQLDKSGLPSDRFFAERPEGSVSTLKIQRTQQEDSAVYLCASSPVVLAGRNTGELFFGEGSRLTVL.

In the case of this clone: The sample holds other DNA sequences that translate to the same CDR3. The rearrangement uses TRBV27 and TRBJ2-2; no clear D gene. This CDR3 spans 12 amino acids. Germline loops: CDR1 MNHEY, CDR2 SMNVEV (reference sequence). V shed 3 bases and J shed 6 bases, with 5 bases lying between them. The CDR3 loop reads CASSFLSGELFF. The CDR3 coding sequence is TGTGCCAGCAGTTTCCTGTCCGGGGAGCTGTTTTTT.